This is a list of T cell receptor beta chains from one sample in a study of blood T cell repertoires in COVID-19. The assay was immunoSEQ multiplex PCR, and TCRdb's table has in-frame clones only and misses some. The sample yields 90,000 to 95,000 clones, 70% to 90% seen once. Specimen: peripheral blood. The origin of the receptors is a woman older than 75 with active COVID-19. Both conserved end residues are trimmed from each CDR3.

v_call cdr3_aa
TRBV5-1 ASSLVRGALDTQY
TRBV18 ASSPTGPWGYT
TRBV30 AWSEEGTVTQPQH
TRBV28 ASRWFSGSSYNEQF
TRBV9 ASSGGTAQTGELF
TRBV7-2 ASSSRLAGQETQY
TRBV27 ASSRTFDSSYNSPLH
TRBV5-6 ASSPRTNTEAF
TRBV5-6 ASSLGLLVRSEENIQY
TRBV2 ASSQQGTTGNEQF
TRBV2 ASSGQGNSQPQH
TRBV28 ASSSSSRAPYEQY
TRBV28 ASRGGTAFNEQF
TRBV7-9 ASSLAGTDLLGLDYGYT
TRBV19 ASSIGGPSTDTQY